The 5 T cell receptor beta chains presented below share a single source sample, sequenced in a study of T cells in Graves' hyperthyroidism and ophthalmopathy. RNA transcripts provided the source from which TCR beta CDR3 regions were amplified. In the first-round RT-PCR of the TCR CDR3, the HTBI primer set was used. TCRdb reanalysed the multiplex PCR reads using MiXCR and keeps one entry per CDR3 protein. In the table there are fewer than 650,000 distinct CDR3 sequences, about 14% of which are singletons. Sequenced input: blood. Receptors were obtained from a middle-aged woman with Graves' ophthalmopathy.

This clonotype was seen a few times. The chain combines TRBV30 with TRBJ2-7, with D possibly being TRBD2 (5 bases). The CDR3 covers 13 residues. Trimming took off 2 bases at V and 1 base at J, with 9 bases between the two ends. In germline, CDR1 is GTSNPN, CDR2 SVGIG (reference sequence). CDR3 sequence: CAWSSGSSYEQYF. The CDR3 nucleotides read TGTGCCTGGAGTAGCGGTTCTTCCTACGAGCAGTACTTC.

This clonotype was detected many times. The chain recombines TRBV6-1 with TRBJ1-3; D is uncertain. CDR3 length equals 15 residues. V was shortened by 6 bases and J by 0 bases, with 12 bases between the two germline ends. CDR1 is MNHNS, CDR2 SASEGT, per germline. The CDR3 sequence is CASSLLRGSGNTIYF. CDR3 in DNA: TGTGCCAGCAGCCTACTTCGGGGCTCTGGAAACACCATATATTTT.

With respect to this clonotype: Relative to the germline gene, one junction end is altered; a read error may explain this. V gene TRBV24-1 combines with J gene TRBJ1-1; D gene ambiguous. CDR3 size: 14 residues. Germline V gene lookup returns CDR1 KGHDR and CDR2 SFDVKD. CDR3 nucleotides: TGTGCCACCAGGGGAAATGGGGAGAACGCTGAAGCTTTCTTT. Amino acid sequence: CATRGNGENAEAFF.

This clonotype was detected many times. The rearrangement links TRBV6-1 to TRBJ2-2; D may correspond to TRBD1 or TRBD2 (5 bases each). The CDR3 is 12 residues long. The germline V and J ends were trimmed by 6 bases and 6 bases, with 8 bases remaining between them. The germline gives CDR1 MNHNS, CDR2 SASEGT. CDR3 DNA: TGTGCCAGCAGCGGGGCGGCCGGGGAGCTGTTTTTT. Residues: CASSGAAGELFF.

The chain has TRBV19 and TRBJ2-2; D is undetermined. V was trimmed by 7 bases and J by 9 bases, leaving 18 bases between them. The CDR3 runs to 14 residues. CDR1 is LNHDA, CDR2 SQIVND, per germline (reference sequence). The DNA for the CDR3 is TGTGCCAGTACCGATTCCCCAGGTCCGAGGGAGCTGTTTTTT. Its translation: CASTDSPGPRELFF.